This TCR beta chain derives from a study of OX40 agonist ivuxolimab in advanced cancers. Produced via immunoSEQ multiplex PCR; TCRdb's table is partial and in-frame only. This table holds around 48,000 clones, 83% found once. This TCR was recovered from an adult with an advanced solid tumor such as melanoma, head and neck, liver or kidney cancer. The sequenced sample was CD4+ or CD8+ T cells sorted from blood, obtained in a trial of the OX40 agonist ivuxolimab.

CDR3 DNA: TGCGCCAGCACCGAGAGGCGGAGGGCATTAAGTTCACCCCTCCACTTT. Its protein product is CASTERRRALSSPLHF. The chain employs TRBV10-2 and TRBJ1-6; the D is unclear. Trimming took off 7 bases at V and 9 bases at J, with 22 bases between the two ends. The CDR3 loop spans 16 amino acids. Germline-derived CDR1 and CDR2 are WSHSY and SAAADI.